One sample yielded the 25 T cell receptor beta chains listed below, sequenced in a study of T cells in Graves' hyperthyroidism and ophthalmopathy. RNA transcripts provided the source from which TCR beta CDR3 regions were amplified. The HTBI primer set drove a first-round RT-PCR of the TCR CDR3. TCRdb processed the multiplex PCR reads anew with MiXCR; each CDR3 protein has one entry. This repertoire shows 93,000 or so distinct CDR3 sequences, 40% to 50% found once; its top ten account for roughly 24%. Sequenced: blood. The origin of the receptors is a man between 35 and 55 years old with Graves' hyperthyroidism.

This clonotype appeared many times. The chain carries TRBV19 and TRBJ2-1; TRBD2 matches 8 bases. The CDR3 contains 12 residues. The germline V gene has CDR1 LNHDA and CDR2 SQIVND (reference sequence). Unmatched junction bases numbered 7, after V lost 6 bases and J lost 12 bases. The chain's CDR3 is CASSYLGTRQFF. CDR3 coding DNA: TGTGCCAGTAGCTATTTGGGGACTAGGCAGTTCTTC.

This clonotype has more than one count but fewer than ten. The CDR3 region is CASSSYTGGYAGANVLTF. CDR3 DNA: TGTGCCAGCAGCTCCTACACAGGGGGCTATGCTGGGGCCAACGTCCTGACTTTC. The V call is TRBV6-2 or TRBV6-3, the J call TRBJ2-6; 9 bases are a match to TRBD1. Looked up from germline, CDR1 is MNHEY and CDR2 is SVGEGT. V trimming: 6 bases; J trimming: 2 bases; junction bases outside the gene matches: 11. The CDR3 has 18 residues.

V usage is TRBV9 and J usage is TRBJ2-3; D might be TRBD1 (6 bases). V lost 4 bases and J lost 2, with 11 bases in between. CDR3 length equals 14 residues. Germline V gene lookup returns CDR1 SGDLS and CDR2 YYNGEE. The CDR3 is CASSRQEATDTQYF. The CDR3 bases are TGTGCCAGCAGCCGACAGGAGGCCACAGATACGCAGTATTTT.

There are many counts of this clonotype. J is TRBJ2-2 and V is TRBV29-1; D call uncertain. Germline V gene lookup returns CDR1 SQVTM and CDR2 ANQGSEA. The ends were cut back, 6 bases at V and 1 base at J, with 9 bases in the middle. This CDR3 region has 13 residues. DNA for the CDR3: TGCAGCGTCCGGGTAGGGAACACCGGGGAGCTGTTTTTT. Translation gives CSVRVGNTGELFF.

This clonotype has ten or more counts. The chain combines TRBV5-4 with TRBJ2-1, with no clear D. The germline gives CDR1 SGHNT, CDR2 YYREEE (reference sequence). The V gene lost 0 bases and the J gene lost 4 bases, with 5 bases spanning the gap. The CDR3 is 13 amino acids. CDR3 amino acids: CASSLVGYNEQFF. DNA of the CDR3: TGTGCCAGCAGCTTGGTCGGGTACAATGAGCAGTTCTTC.

This clonotype showed up just a few times. The chain has TRBV24-1 and TRBJ2-5, with D perhaps matching TRBD1 or TRBD2 (5 bases each). V was trimmed by 4 bases and J by 11 bases, leaving 13 bases between them. This CDR3 has 12 amino acids. Germline CDR1 KGHDR, CDR2 SFDVKD. CDR3 nucleotides: TGTGCCACCAGTGACGCAGGGACCCTGCAGTACTTC. This gives the protein CATSDAGTLQYF.

The chain recombines TRBV30 with TRBJ1-1; maybe TRBD1 (5 bases). The CDR3 contains 13 residues. Trimming removed 4 bases from V and 1 base from J, with 10 bases in between. CDR1 is GTSNPN and CDR2 is SVGIG in the germline V gene (reference sequence). The CDR3 is CAWNWGRNTEAFF. CDR3 sequence (DNA): TGTGCCTGGAATTGGGGGAGGAACACTGAAGCTTTCTTT.

The sample holds one count of this clonotype. The rearrangement uses TRBV7-7 and TRBJ1-2; maybe TRBD1 (5 bases). In germline, CDR1 is SSHAT, CDR2 FNYEAQ (reference sequence). This CDR3 region has 14 residues. V shed 5 bases and J shed 8 bases, with 18 bases lying between them. The CDR3 nucleotides are TGTGCCAGCAGCCCTTTATCCGGGACCACCGGCTACACCTTC. This sequence encodes CASSPLSGTTGYTF.

This clonotype appeared many times. This chain joins TRBV7-8 and TRBJ2-7; 7 positions agree with TRBD2. Germline V gives CDR1 SGHVS, CDR2 FQNEAQ. Trimming cost V 5 bases and J 3 bases; bases outside gene matches: 10. CDR3 length: 15 residues. CDR3 region: CASSVREASGYEQYF. In DNA form, the CDR3 reads TGTGCCAGCAGCGTCCGGGAGGCCTCCGGCTACGAGCAGTACTTC.

Many counts were recorded for this clonotype. The V gene is TRBV7-2, the J gene TRBJ2-7; 13 bases line up with TRBD2. The CDR3 covers 15 residues. Trimming at V came to 2 bases and at J to 11 bases, leaving 9 bases not matched to a gene. In germline, CDR1 is SGHTA, CDR2 FQGNSA. Written as DNA, the CDR3 is TGTGCCAGCAGCTTATATACTAGCGGGAGGGCCGGAGAGTACTTC. Its protein product is CASSLYTSGRAGEYF.

In this sample, this clonotype turned up many times. The gene calls are TRBV20-1 and TRBJ2-7; 9 bases agree with TRBD1. V was pared by 6 bases and J by 6 bases, with 9 bases of the junction left unmatched. This CDR3 is 13 amino acids long. CDR1 DFQATT and CDR2 SNEGSKA come from the germline V gene (reference sequence). As DNA, the CDR3 is TGCAGTGCGCACAGGGGGCGAACTAGCGAGCAGTACTTC. Its translation: CSAHRGRTSEQYF.

Concerning this clonotype itself: The missing conserved phenylalanine or tryptophan at the end of this CDR3 makes a read error likely. CDR3 loop: CASSVTDVYSNQPQHS. Here the CDR3 DNA reads TGTGCCAGCAGTGTGACAGACGTTTATAGCAATCAGCCCCAGCATTCT. This rearrangement joins TRBV4-2 to TRBJ1-5; maybe TRBD1 (5 bases). Trimming shortened V by 6 bases and J by 0 bases, and 15 bases separated the two germline ends. The CDR3 consists of 16 residues. From germline, CDR1 is LGHNA and CDR2 YNFKEQ.

This clonotype appeared many times. V usage is TRBV7-3 and J usage is TRBJ2-2; a possible D gene is TRBD1 (6 bases). The CDR3 is 14 residues long. Trimming left V 10 bases short and J 3 bases short, with 15 bases between. Germline V CDR1 and CDR2: SGHTA, FQGTGA. CDR3 region: CANYTGTYTGELFF. The CDR3 nucleotides read TGTGCCAACTACACCGGGACATACACCGGGGAGCTGTTTTTT.

The CDR3 sequence: CSVVGLNERPFF. The DNA for the CDR3 is TGCAGCGTTGTCGGCCTTAATGAAAGACCGTTTTTT. This chain joins TRBV29-1 and TRBJ1-4; D not certain. From germline, CDR1 is SQVTM and CDR2 ANQGSEA. Trimming shortened V by 4 bases and J by 16 bases, and 19 bases separated the two germline ends. The CDR3 sequence is 12 residues long.

The V and J genes are TRBV20-1 and TRBJ1-1; 7 nucleotides line up with TRBD1. Unmatched junction bases numbered 8, after V lost 3 bases and J lost 7 bases. Germline V CDR1 and CDR2: DFQATT, SNEGSKA (reference sequence). The CDR3 has 13 amino acids. In DNA form, the CDR3 reads TGCAGTGCTAGGGGACAGTTTAAAAATGAAGCTTTCTTT. Protein: CSARGQFKNEAFF.

This clonotype was observed at least ten times. V gene TRBV7-9 combines with J gene TRBJ1-6; no clear D. CDR1 and CDR2 from the germline V gene are SEHNR and FQNEAQ (reference sequence). This CDR3 has 14 residues. V was trimmed by 5 bases and J by 7 bases, leaving 12 bases between them. For the CDR3, the DNA is TGTGCCAGCAGCCCACGAGATTGGAATTCACCCCTCCACTTT. Protein product: CASSPRDWNSPLHF.

Regarding this clonotype: The junction departs from the called germline gene at one end, perhaps through a read error. V gene TRBV18 combines with J gene TRBJ1-5; possibly TRBD1 for D (6 bases). From germline, CDR1 is KGHSH and CDR2 LQKENI. The CDR3 extends over 14 amino acids. CDR3 nucleotide sequence: TGTGCCAGCTCACTACAGGGTAGCAATCAGCTCCAGCATTTT. Protein product: CASSLQGSNQLQHF.

A remark on this clonotype: The conserved final phenylalanine or tryptophan is absent from the CDR3, which likely points to a read error. This sequence joins TRBV3-1 and TRBJ1-1, with 7 nucleotides matching TRBD1. Germline V gene data show CDR1 as LGHDT and CDR2 as YNNKEL (reference sequence). CDR3 length: 14 residues. CDR3 bases: TGTGCCAGCGGCCAAGTCCCGGGACAGTTAGACGCTTTCTTG. It is translated as CASGQVPGQLDAFL.

The chain links TRBV6-2 or TRBV6-3 to TRBJ1-1; D not resolved. V was shortened by 1 base and J by 2 bases, with 5 bases between the two germline ends. Germline assignment: CDR1 MNHEY and CDR2 SVGEGT. CDR3 size: 13 residues. CDR3 DNA: TGTGCCAGCAGTTACTTCAAAAACACTGAAGCTTTCTTT. This codes for CASSYFKNTEAFF.

This clonotype came up many times. This chain links TRBV4-1 with TRBJ2-1; D unresolved. The CDR3 sequence is 16 residues long. V lost 4 bases and J 0 bases, leaving 13 bases between the germline ends. Germline V gene data show CDR1 as MGHRA and CDR2 as YSYEKL. The chain's CDR3 is CASSLSNPSSYNEQFF. Here the CDR3 DNA reads TGCGCCAGCAGCCTTTCTAACCCAAGCTCCTACAATGAGCAGTTCTTC.

About this clonotype itself: A much larger clone sits a single nucleotide away, making a read error possible. V gene TRBV27 combines with J gene TRBJ2-7; D not resolved. CDR3 length: 11 residues. V lost 3 bases and J lost 5, with 5 bases in between. The germline CDR1 and CDR2 sequences are MNHEY and SMNVEV (reference sequence). The CDR3 nucleotides are TGTGCCAGCAGTTTGTTCCACGAGCAGTACTTC. Protein product: CASSLFHEQYF.

This clonotype was seen many times. The gene calls are TRBV4-1 and TRBJ1-1; TRBD1 might be the D (6 bases). The CDR3 is 15 amino acids. The germline gives CDR1 MGHRA, CDR2 YSYEKL. The V end lost 1 base, the J end lost 4 bases, and 13 bases lay between the germline ends. CDR3 DNA sequence: TGCGCCAGCAGCCAAGGACAACAGGGAAGCACTGAAGCTTTCTTT. This encodes CASSQGQQGSTEAFF.

This clonotype was observed many times. The chain combines TRBV3-1 with TRBJ2-5, with D maybe TRBD2 (5 bases). The CDR3 sequence is 14 residues long. Trimming removed 0 bases from V and 3 bases from J, with 8 bases in between. Germline V gene data show CDR1 as LGHDT and CDR2 as YNNKEL (reference sequence). The CDR3 sequence: CASSQDWTEETQYF. CDR3 DNA: TGTGCCAGCAGCCAAGATTGGACTGAAGAGACCCAGTACTTC.

This clonotype was seen ten or more times. The chain recombines TRBV19 with TRBJ2-7; 10 nucleotides agree with TRBD2. CDR3 length: 15 residues. Trimming removed 4 bases from V and 0 bases from J; junction bases left unmatched: 3. Germline V CDR1 and CDR2: LNHDA, SQIVND (reference sequence). The CDR3 region is CASSTRTSGSYEQYF. The CDR3 region has the DNA TGTGCCAGTAGTACCAGGACTAGCGGCTCCTACGAGCAGTACTTC.

The V and J genes are TRBV7-8 and TRBJ2-6, with TRBD2 matching 8 bases. The CDR3 loop spans 12 amino acids. Germline values: CDR1 SGHVS, CDR2 FQNEAQ. Trimming cost V 5 bases and J 13 bases; bases outside gene matches: 4. The CDR3 spells CASSPGGKVLTF. CDR3 sequence (DNA): TGTGCCAGCAGCCCGGGAGGGAAGGTCCTGACTTTC.